Following are 7 T cell receptor beta chains from one sample sequenced in a study of blood T cell repertoires in COVID-19. Profiling relied on immunoSEQ multiplex PCR, and the TCRdb table lists in-frame clones only, not all of them. The sample contains tens of thousands of clones, roughly 90% of which appear only once. The sequencing input was peripheral blood. The source of these receptors is a woman aged 50 to 60 with active or convalescent COVID-19.

The chain combines TRBV10-3 with TRBJ1-1; 9 nucleotides align to TRBD1. CDR3 length equals 16 residues. Germline loops: CDR1 ENHRY, CDR2 SYGVKD. V shed 0 bases and J 6 bases; nucleotides not matched to a gene: 8. CDR3 loop: CAISESGTGPGSEAFF. The CDR3 nucleotides read TGTGCCATCAGTGAGTCCGGGACAGGGCCTGGCTCTGAAGCTTTCTTT.

The chain employs TRBV7-3 and TRBJ2-3; 7 bases agree with TRBD1. Germline CDR1 reads SGHTA; CDR2 reads FQGTGA. Unmatched junction bases numbered 6, after V lost 1 base and J lost 2 bases. The CDR3 length is 16 residues. The CDR3 coding sequence is TGTGCCAGCAGCTTAAGCCACGGGACAGTCACAGATACGCAGTATTTT. As protein: CASSLSHGTVTDTQYF. The whole variable domain, filled in from reference TRBV7-3 and TRBJ2-3, reads GAGVSQTPSNKVTEKGKYVELRCDPISGHTALYWYRQSLGQGPEFLIYFQGTGAADDSGLPNDRFFAVRPEGSVSTLKIQRTERGDSAVYLCASSLSHGTVTDTQYFGPGTRLTVL.

This chain joins TRBV18 and TRBJ2-7, with D uncertain. The CDR3 totals 14 residues. Germline CDR1 is KGHSH and CDR2 is LQKENI. Trimming cost V 1 base and J 7 bases, with 14 bases left between them. The CDR3 coding sequence is TGTGCCAGCTCACCACTCGAGGCATCTGGGGAGCAGTACTTC. This gives the protein CASSPLEASGEQYF.

A remark on this clone: Other DNA sequences in this sample translate to the same CDR3. V is TRBV19 and J is TRBJ2-7, with a tentative D call TRBD1 (6 bases). CDR1 and CDR2 (germline): LNHDA, SQIVND (reference sequence). V was clipped by 3 bases and J by 2 bases, with 11 bases between them. The CDR3 is made up of 14 amino acids. The CDR3 bases are TGTGCCAGTAGTATTGGAACAGGGACCTACGAGCAGTACTTC. Translation gives CASSIGTGTYEQYF.

As concerns this clone: The junction does not match germline at one end; this may be a read error. The CDR3 spells CASTYLARHF. CDR3 bases: TGTGCCAGTACGTATCTTGCCAGGCACTTC. J is TRBJ2-5 and V is TRBV6-4; D remains unclear. This CDR3 is built from 10 residues. Looked up from germline, CDR1 is MRHNA and CDR2 is SNTAGT.

V is TRBV3-1 (or the pseudogene TRBV3-2) and J is TRBJ2-4; 8 bases match TRBD1. J gave up 0 bases and V 0 bases, and 7 bases lay outside the gene matches. Germline lookup yields CDR1 LGHDT and CDR2 YNNKEL (reference sequence). The CDR3 has 18 residues. CDR3 coding DNA: TGTGCCAGCAGCCAAGACGATACAGGGGGGTTAGCCAAAAACATTCAGTACTTC. It codes for CASSQDDTGGLAKNIQYF.

The chain uses TRBV5-4 and TRBJ1-2, with TRBD1 matching 12 bases. Per the germline V gene, CDR1 is SGHNT and CDR2 is YYREEE (reference sequence). This CDR3 contains 15 residues. V was pared by 2 bases and J by 7 bases, with 6 bases of the junction left unmatched. This CDR3 is CASSLSGTGGRGYTF. CDR3 coding DNA: TGTGCCAGCAGCTTATCCGGGACAGGGGGCCGTGGCTACACCTTC.